These T cell receptor beta chains were read from a single sample in a study of tumor-infiltrating lymphocytes in primary liver carcinoma. One entry per CDR3 protein results from TCRdb running MiXCR on the multiplex PCR reads. Of approximately 110,000 distinct CDR3 sequences in the sample, around 64% are singletons; the top ten hold around 8.4%. The sample comprised liver tumor tissue from sampling region 3. These receptors came from a woman in her fifties or sixties with primary liver carcinoma and hepatitis B virus infection. Both conserved end residues are part of each CDR3. The D gene is left open where the match is weak. Size is stated for part of the rows, as once, few or many counts, or as a class when the clone is expanded.

CDR3: CASSRTGAADTQYF
DNA: TGCGCCAGCAGTCGAACGGGAGCCGCAGATACGCAGTATTTT
size: many
D: -
J: TRBJ2-3
length: 14
V: TRBV10-1

CDR3: CSGWQGANTEAFF
DNA: TGCAGCGGATGGCAGGGGGCGAACACTGAAGCTTTCTTT
size: many
D: TRBD1
J: TRBJ1-1
length: 13
V: TRBV29-1

CDR3: CASSSGTGGENTGELFF
DNA: TGCGCCAGCAGCTCCGGGACTGGCGGGGAGAACACCGGGGAGCTGTTTTTT
size: -
D: -
J: TRBJ2-2
length: 17
V: TRBV5-1

CDR3: CASCLEVEVAPGSCFF
DNA: -
size: -
D: -
J: TRBJ2-2
length: 16
V: TRBV11-2

CDR3: CVSSLTVPGDGGYTF
DNA: TGTGTCAGCAGCTTAACAGTACCGGGAGATGGTGGCTACACCTTC
size: -
D: -
J: TRBJ1-2
length: 15
V: TRBV11-2

CDR3: CSVEAPEASGRAAGKQYF
DNA: TGCAGCGTTGAAGCCCCCGAGGCTAGCGGGAGGGCTGCAGGCAAGCAGTACTTC
size: -
D: TRBD2
J: TRBJ2-7
length: 18
V: TRBV29-1

CDR3: CASTRVRGDYNKQFF
DNA: TGTGCCAGCACCCGAGTCCGGGGGGACTACAATAAGCAGTTCTTC
size: -
D: TRBD2
J: TRBJ2-1
length: 15
V: TRBV12-3/TRBV12-4

CDR3: CASSLAGASANTGELFF
DNA: TGCGCCAGCAGCTTGGCCGGGGCTAGCGCGAACACCGGGGAGCTGTTTTTT
size: -
D: -
J: TRBJ2-2
length: 17
V: TRBV5-1

CDR3: CASSFDRARELFF
DNA: TGTGCCAGCAGCTTCGATAGGGCTCGGGAGCTGTTTTTT
size: few
D: -
J: TRBJ2-2
length: 13
V: TRBV11-2

CDR3: CASSYPGTGDEKLFF
DNA: TGTGCCAGCAGCTACCCCGGGACAGGTGATGAAAAACTGTTTTTT
size: few
D: TRBD1
J: TRBJ1-4
length: 15
V: TRBV7-9

CDR3: CANSTRLRDTQYF
DNA: TGTGCCAATAGTACCCGCTTGAGGGATACGCAGTATTTT
size: -
D: -
J: TRBJ2-3
length: 13
V: TRBV19

CDR3: CASTGGGARYGYTF
DNA: TGTGCCAGCACCGGAGGGGGGGCGCGGTATGGCTACACCTTC
size: many
D: -
J: TRBJ1-2
length: 14
V: TRBV5-5

CDR3: CTSSSGTTTYTDTQYF
DNA: TGTACCAGCAGCTCCGGGACCACAACGTACACAGATACGCAGTATTTT
size: -
D: -
J: TRBJ2-3
length: 16
V: TRBV6-2/TRBV6-3

CDR3: CSVEWEWETQYF
DNA: TGCAGCGTTGAATGGGAATGGGAGACCCAGTACTTC
size: -
D: -
J: TRBJ2-5
length: 12
V: TRBV29-1

CDR3: CGSSLQGANYGYTF
DNA: TGTGGCAGCAGTTTGCAGGGGGCGAACTATGGCTACACCTTC
size: -
D: TRBD1
J: TRBJ1-2
length: 14
V: TRBV12-3/TRBV12-4

CDR3: CAISRTSSYNEQFF
DNA: TGTGCCATCAGCAGGACTAGCAGCTACAATGAGCAGTTCTTC
size: few
D: TRBD2
J: TRBJ2-1
length: 14
V: TRBV7-9

CDR3: CASADRGIPTDTQYF
DNA: TGTGCCAGCGCGGACAGGGGAATCCCCACAGATACGCAGTATTTT
size: few
D: TRBD1
J: TRBJ2-3
length: 15
V: TRBV28

CDR3: CASSIRQGDEQYF
DNA: TGTGCCAGCAGTATCAGGCAGGGGGACGAGCAGTACTTC
size: -
D: TRBD1
J: TRBJ2-7
length: 13
V: TRBV6-1

CDR3: CACSFIGASLSYNEQFF
DNA: TGTGCCTGCAGCTTCATAGGTGCATCCCTATCCTATAATGAGCAGTTCTTC
size: -
D: -
J: TRBJ2-1
length: 17
V: TRBV11-1

CDR3: CARSFRTDTQYF
DNA: TGTGCCAGGAGTTTTCGCACAGATACGCAGTATTTT
size: -
D: -
J: TRBJ2-3
length: 12
V: TRBV28

CDR3: CASSGEEGFGQPQHF
DNA: TGTGCCAGCTCAGGGGAGGAGGGCTTCGGCCAGCCCCAGCATTTT
size: few
D: -
J: TRBJ1-5
length: 15
V: TRBV18

CDR3: CASSLWMDYTF
DNA: TGTGCCAGCAGCTTATGGATGGATTACACCTTC
size: -
D: -
J: TRBJ1-2
length: 11
V: TRBV11-2

CDR3: CASSSEGGVWGAMTQYF
DNA: TGTGCCAGCAGTTCTGAAGGGGGTGTCTGGGGGGCAATGACCCAGTACTTC
size: once
D: -
J: TRBJ2-5
length: 17
V: TRBV11-2

CDR3: CSVEEREPYEQYF
DNA: TGCAGCGTTGAAGAGCGGGAACCCTACGAGCAGTACTTC
size: many
D: -
J: TRBJ2-7
length: 13
V: TRBV29-1

CDR3: CASSLTPGSYEQYF
DNA: TGTGCCAGCAGTTTAACACCCGGGTCCTACGAGCAGTACTTC
size: few
D: -
J: TRBJ2-7
length: 14
V: TRBV12-3/TRBV12-4

CDR3: CTSNWAEGERFF
DNA: TGTACCAGCAACTGGGCAGAGGGTGAGCGGTTCTTC
size: -
D: -
J: TRBJ2-1
length: 12
V: TRBV11-1

CDR3: CSVGRGAGELFF
DNA: TGCAGCGTTGGCAGGGGGGCCGGGGAGCTGTTTTTT
size: many
D: -
J: TRBJ2-2
length: 12
V: TRBV29-1

CDR3: CSVARGSSYTF
DNA: TGCAGCGTCGCGCGGGGGTCTAGCTACACCTTC
size: -
D: -
J: TRBJ1-2
length: 11
V: TRBV29-1

CDR3: CASSLVARRNYNEQFF
DNA: TGTGCCAGCAGCTTAGTTGCGCGCCGGAACTACAATGAGCAGTTCTTC
size: -
D: -
J: TRBJ2-1
length: 16
V: TRBV11-1